The 29 T cell receptor beta chains given below trace back to one sample, sequenced in a study of shared clonotypes between healthy human individuals. The assay was immunoSEQ multiplex PCR, and TCRdb's table has in-frame clones only and misses some. The sample records roughly 450,000 clones, about four fifths being singletons. Sample: PBMCs. The receptors shown here come from a woman in her thirties or forties in good health. Some clones in this sample may be carry-over from other donors' samples.

At least ten counts were recorded for this clone. The chain combines TRBV28 with TRBJ1-1; TRBD1 agrees at 7 bases. The CDR3 is 15 amino acids. With V trimmed by 8 bases and J by 2 bases, 11 bases remained unmatched. Germline CDR1 and CDR2: MDHEN and SYDVKM. The CDR3 DNA reads as TGTGCCAGCTGCCCTGAAGGGGGCGGAAACACTGAAGCTTTCTTT. It translates to CASCPEGGGNTEAFF.

This clone was seen only once. V is TRBV11-1 and J is TRBJ2-1; possibly TRBD2 for D (6 bases). The CDR3 length is 16 residues. Germline loops: CDR1 SGHAT, CDR2 FQDESV (reference sequence). Trimming pared 3 bases from V and 0 bases from J, leaving 12 bases between. CDR3 DNA: TGTGCCAGCAGCTTCCGACTAGGGAGCTCCTACAATGAGCAGTTCTTC. Translated: CASSFRLGSSYNEQFF.

The rearrangement joins TRBV27 to TRBJ2-7; 10 nucleotides align to TRBD1. Germline V gives CDR1 MNHEY, CDR2 SMNVEV (reference sequence). J lost 6 bases, V lost 6 bases, and 11 bases had no gene match. The CDR3 length is 15 residues. The CDR3 DNA sequence: TGTGCCAGCAGGGTGCGGGGGACAGGGGTACGCGAGCAGTACTTC. This encodes CASRVRGTGVREQYF.

This rearrangement joins TRBV18 to TRBJ2-7, with 8 nucleotides matching TRBD2. This CDR3 region has 15 residues. V gave up 5 bases and J gave up 4 bases; unmatched junction bases: 10. Germline V gene lookup returns CDR1 KGHSH and CDR2 LQKENI. Here the CDR3 DNA reads TGTGCCAGCTCAAACCCGGGACTAGAAAGATACGAGCAGTACTTC. Protein product: CASSNPGLERYEQYF.

The chain carries TRBV9 and TRBJ2-1; no clear D gene. CDR1 is SGDLS, CDR2 YYNGEE, per germline. This CDR3 has 15 amino acids. V was cut by 0 bases and J by 8 bases, with 15 bases left in between. The CDR3 nucleotides are TGTGCCAGCAGCGTAGGGTGGGTACAAAGCGATGAGCAGTTCTTC. It encodes CASSVGWVQSDEQFF.

The J gene is TRBJ2-1, the V gene TRBV11-3; TRBD2 matches 7 bases. The CDR3 is 14 amino acids. Germline V gives CDR1 SGHNT, CDR2 YENEEA. V was pared by 5 bases and J by 3 bases, with 4 bases of the junction left unmatched. CDR3 nucleotide sequence: TGTGCCAGCAGCCAAGGGACTAACTACAATGAGCAGTTCTTC. This codes for CASSQGTNYNEQFF.

The chain uses TRBV19 and TRBJ2-3, with D uncertain. CDR1 is LNHDA and CDR2 is SQIVND in the germline V gene (reference sequence). This CDR3 is 13 amino acids long. With 3 bases removed from V and 1 base from J, the gap between germline ends came to 5 bases. In DNA form, the CDR3 reads TGTGCCAGTAGTATGGCAGGCACAGATACGCAGTATTTT. This codes for CASSMAGTDTQYF.

This chain joins TRBV15 and TRBJ2-1; possible D gene TRBD1, 6 bases. CDR3 length: 16 amino acids. With 1 base removed from V and 5 bases from J, the gap between germline ends came to 15 bases. Germline V gene lookup returns CDR1 LNHNV and CDR2 YYDKDF (reference sequence). This CDR3 reads CATSRVSVTGNNEQFF. The CDR3 bases are TGTGCCACCAGCAGAGTCTCGGTTACAGGGAACAATGAGCAGTTCTTC. The full variable domain, in which reference TRBV15 and TRBJ2-1 provide the parts outside the CDR3, is DAMVIQNPRYQVTQFGKPVTLSCSQTLNHNVMYWYQQKSSQAPKLLFHYYDKDFNNEADTPDNFQSRRPNTSFCFLDIRSPGLGDTAMYLCATSRVSVTGNNEQFFGPGTRLTVL.

V gene TRBV11-3 combines with J gene TRBJ2-7; weak D call: TRBD2 (5 bases). The germline V gene encodes CDR1 SGHNT and CDR2 YENEEA. CDR3 size: 12 residues. V was trimmed by 3 bases and J by 7 bases, leaving 10 bases between them. For the CDR3, the DNA is TGTGCCAGCAGCTTCGGTGGCGGGGAGCAGTACTTC. Encoded protein: CASSFGGGEQYF.

The chain carries TRBV28 and TRBJ2-7; 7 bases fit TRBD2. Germline V lookup: CDR1 MDHEN, CDR2 SYDVKM. The CDR3 loop spans 13 amino acids. V gave up 6 bases and J gave up 4 bases; unmatched junction bases: 6. The CDR3: CASRDSGRYEQYF. The CDR3 coding sequence is TGTGCCAGCAGGGATAGCGGGCGGTACGAGCAGTACTTC.

In the case of this clone: This specimen includes other DNA sequences encoding the same CDR3. The chain couples TRBV2 to TRBJ1-2; no clear D. V dropped 2 bases and J dropped 4 bases, with 8 bases sitting between them. The length of the CDR3 is 13 residues. Looked up from germline, CDR1 is SNHLY and CDR2 is FYNNEI. CDR3 DNA sequence: TGTGCCAGCAGTGAAAGGGTCGGCTATGGCTACACCTTC. This translates into CASSERVGYGYTF. The complete variable domain, with remaining parts taken from reference TRBV2 and TRBJ1-2, reads EPEVTQTPSHQVTQMGQEVILRCVPISNHLYFYWYRQILGQKVEFLVSFYNNEISEKSEIFDDQFSVERPDGSNFTLKIRSTKLEDSAMYFCASSERVGYGYTFGSGTRLTVV.

This clone was detected once. J is TRBJ2-7 and V is TRBV15, with unresolved D. In germline, CDR1 is LNHNV, CDR2 YYDKDF (reference sequence). V lost 3 bases, J lost 0 bases, and 9 bases lay in between. The CDR3 is 14 amino acids. This CDR3 is CATSRTLSSYEQYF. The CDR3 nucleotides are TGTGCCACCAGCAGGACCCTAAGCTCCTACGAGCAGTACTTC.

CDR3 DNA: TGTGCCAGCAGTCTCGGCGGTTACCTCAGTTACGAGCAGTACTTC. It specifies CASSLGGYLSYEQYF. This chain links TRBV27 with TRBJ2-7; D gene uncertain. Germline CDR1 is MNHEY and CDR2 is SMNVEV (reference sequence). V dropped 5 bases and J dropped 4 bases, with 18 bases sitting between them. The CDR3 consists of 15 residues.

Comments on this clone: The junction departs from the called germline gene at one end, perhaps through a read error. This chain links TRBV7-7 with TRBJ2-5; D perhaps matches TRBD2 (6 bases). Germline V gene data show CDR1 as SSHAT and CDR2 as FNYEAQ (reference sequence). CDR3 length: 17 residues. The CDR3 region has the DNA TGTGCTAGCAGCTTAGGTGGGGGGAGCTCATCCCAAGAGACCCAGTACTTC. This gives the protein CASSLGGGSSSQETQYF.

CDR3 in DNA: TGTGCCAGCTCTGGACAGGGGGTTTCGTTTGGCTACACCTTC. Its protein is CASSGQGVSFGYTF. This rearrangement joins TRBV2 to TRBJ1-2; 10 positions agree with TRBD1. Germline trimming cut 8 bases from V and 7 bases from J; bases unmatched to any gene: 10. The germline CDR1 and CDR2 sequences are SNHLY and FYNNEI. The CDR3 consists of 14 residues.

This sequence joins TRBV5-4 and TRBJ2-7; D might be TRBD1 (5 bases). This CDR3 comprises 13 residues. Germline CDR1 SGHNT, CDR2 YYREEE (reference sequence). V gave up 0 bases and J gave up 2 bases, with 6 bases separating them. In DNA, the CDR3 is TGTGCCAGCAGCTTGGGGACAACCTACGAGCAGTACTTC. Amino acids: CASSLGTTYEQYF.

This clone was seen a handful of times. The rearrangement links TRBV5-1 to TRBJ1-1; maybe TRBD1 (6 bases). CDR3 length: 14 amino acids. Trimming shortened V by 5 bases and J by 3 bases, and 14 bases separated the two germline ends. Germline lookup yields CDR1 SGHRS and CDR2 YFSETQ. The CDR3 is CASRQMSGDTEAFF. DNA for the CDR3: TGCGCCAGCAGACAAATGTCAGGGGACACTGAAGCTTTCTTT.

The rearrangement uses TRBV27 and TRBJ2-7, with D tentatively TRBD1 (5 bases). This CDR3 is 17 amino acids long. V gave up 4 bases and J gave up 0 bases, with 19 bases separating them. The germline V gene has CDR1 MNHEY and CDR2 SMNVEV (reference sequence). The CDR3 region is CASSSGYRAGSSYEQYF. The CDR3 DNA follows: TGTGCCAGCAGTTCAGGGTATCGGGCAGGCAGCTCCTACGAGCAGTACTTC.

The table lists this clone with a few counts. The V gene is TRBV28, the J gene TRBJ2-7, with TRBD1 matching 9 bases. The germline gives CDR1 MDHEN, CDR2 SYDVKM. The trim removed 6 bases at V and 2 bases at J, leaving 11 bases unmatched. This CDR3 contains 16 residues. The CDR3 DNA follows: TGTGCCAGCAGAACAGAGGGCGACAGGGGGGCCTACGAGCAGTACTTC. Protein sequence: CASRTEGDRGAYEQYF. The full variable domain, its missing parts supplied by reference TRBV28 and TRBJ2-7, is DVKVTQSSRYLVKRTGEKVFLECVQDMDHENMFWYRQDPGLGLRLIYFSYDVKMKEKGDIPEGYSVSREKKERFSLILESASTNQTSMYLCASRTEGDRGAYEQYFGPGTRLTVT.

The rearrangement joins TRBV19 to TRBJ2-7; 9 bases align to TRBD1. Germline CDR1 reads LNHDA; CDR2 reads SQIVND (reference sequence). With 0 bases clipped from V and 5 bases from J, the junction kept 5 bases outside the gene matches. This CDR3 region has 15 residues. The chain's CDR3 is CASSIDDRGFNEQYF. As DNA, the CDR3 is TGTGCCAGTAGTATAGACGACAGGGGGTTCAACGAGCAGTACTTC.

The CDR3 here is CATSGQGADKLFF. CDR3 DNA sequence: TGTGCCACTTCGGGGCAGGGGGCTGACAAACTGTTTTTT. V usage is TRBV2 and J usage is TRBJ1-4; the match to TRBD1 covers 8 bases. Per the germline V gene, CDR1 is SNHLY and CDR2 is FYNNEI. The V segment lost 10 bases and the J segment 11 bases; nucleotides outside the gene matches: 12. This CDR3 is 13 amino acids long.

This clone has at least ten counts. This rearrangement joins TRBV4-2 to TRBJ2-6; D gene unclear. Germline V CDR1 and CDR2: LGHNA, YNFKEQ. Trimming shortened V by 2 bases and J by 0 bases, and 8 bases separated the two germline ends. The CDR3 consists of 16 residues. CDR3 DNA sequence: TGTGCCAGCAGCCAAACGGAGAGCTCTGGGGCCAACGTCCTGACTTTC. The encoded protein is CASSQTESSGANVLTF.

The gene calls are TRBV7-9 and TRBJ2-7, with 7 bases fitting TRBD2. CDR1 and CDR2 from the germline V gene are SEHNR and FQNEAQ (reference sequence). CDR3 length equals 15 residues. V shed 4 bases and J 7 bases; nucleotides not matched to a gene: 13. The CDR3 bases are TGTGCCAGCAGCTCCGACGGGACTATGGTAGGAGAGCAGTACTTC. As protein: CASSSDGTMVGEQYF.

The CDR3 nucleotides are TGCGCCAGCAGCTGGGGTGGGAGTTCCGAAGAGACCCAGTACTTC. As protein: CASSWGGSSEETQYF. The gene calls are TRBV5-1 and TRBJ2-5; maybe TRBD2 (5 bases). CDR1 is SGHRS and CDR2 is YFSETQ in the germline V gene. Trimming took 3 bases from V and 3 from J, leaving 15 bases between them. The CDR3 contains 15 residues.

The chain couples TRBV11-2 to TRBJ1-2, with D unclear. Germline assignment: CDR1 SGHAT and CDR2 FQNNGV. V shed 1 base and J shed 0 bases, with 6 bases lying between them. The CDR3 runs to 14 residues. CDR3 coding DNA: TGTGCCAGCAGCTTAGGGTTAGCTAACTATGGCTACACCTTC. The encoded protein is CASSLGLANYGYTF.

This chain links TRBV9 with TRBJ2-5, with unresolved D. Germline V CDR1 and CDR2: SGDLS, YYNGEE. The V end lost 0 bases, the J end lost 1 base, and 10 bases lay between the germline ends. The CDR3 is made up of 15 amino acids. The chain's CDR3 is CASSVGVSSQETQYF. The CDR3 region has the DNA TGTGCCAGCAGCGTAGGGGTTAGCAGCCAAGAGACCCAGTACTTC.

The V call is TRBV14, the J call TRBJ2-7; possible D gene TRBD2, 7 bases. Germline V gene data show CDR1 as SGHDN and CDR2 as FVKESK. CDR3 length equals 16 residues. Trimming stripped 1 base from V and 4 bases from J, with 17 bases between. The CDR3 nucleotides read TGTGCCAGCAGCCAAGGGATTCGGGGGGCTGATTACGAGCAGTACTTC. As protein: CASSQGIRGADYEQYF.

The gene calls are TRBV9 and TRBJ2-1; the D gene is possibly TRBD2 (6 bases). The CDR3 consists of 18 residues. CDR1 SGDLS and CDR2 YYNGEE come from the germline V gene. V was cut by 3 bases and J by 0 bases, with 19 bases left in between. CDR3 nucleotide sequence: TGTGCCAGCAGCGACTCCGGGACTCCCATCCTCTCCTACAATGAGCAGTTCTTC. It yields the protein CASSDSGTPILSYNEQFF.

The chain employs TRBV19 and TRBJ2-7, with 8 bases fitting TRBD2. The CDR3 has 15 residues. V gave up 6 bases and J gave up 7 bases; unmatched junction bases: 14. CDR1 and CDR2 (germline): LNHDA, SQIVND (reference sequence). CDR3 sequence: CASSPFGRALGEQYF. In nucleotides, the CDR3 is TGTGCCAGTAGCCCCTTCGGGAGGGCTCTCGGTGAGCAGTACTTC.